These 15 T cell receptor beta chains originate from one sample sequenced in a study of T cell responses to AZD1222 COVID-19 vaccine. The protocol was immunoSEQ multiplex PCR, while the TCRdb copy is restricted to in-frame clones and leaves out a portion. The table lists about 200,000 clones, approximately 93% of them singletons, with roughly 1% in the top ten. Material: peripheral blood, obtained 28 days after the second AZD1222 dose. The receptors come from an adult who received the AZD1222 COVID-19 vaccine.

The gene calls are TRBV27 and TRBJ1-6; D might be TRBD1 (5 bases). The CDR3 spans 14 residues. The V gene lost 10 bases and the J gene lost 7 bases, with 17 bases spanning the gap. Germline V gene lookup returns CDR1 MNHEY and CDR2 SMNVEV (reference sequence). The CDR3 DNA sequence: TGTGCCACCAACCACGGGGGGGGGAATTCACCCCTCCACTTT. This gives the protein CATNHGGGNSPLHF.

J is TRBJ2-5 and V is TRBV15, with 10 nucleotides matching TRBD2. This CDR3 comprises 15 residues. J lost 1 base, V lost 5 bases, and 4 bases had no gene match. Per germline, CDR1 LNHNV and CDR2 YYDKDF (reference sequence). CDR3 sequence: CATSERGGSQETQYF. CDR3 coding DNA: TGTGCCACCAGCGAGCGGGGGGGCAGCCAAGAGACCCAGTACTTC.

This clone was counted only a few times. This sequence joins TRBV2 and TRBJ2-2, with D possibly TRBD2 on 5 matching bases. Trimming left V 2 bases short and J 1 base short, with 11 bases between. Germline V lookup: CDR1 SNHLY, CDR2 FYNNEI. The CDR3 has 16 amino acids. In DNA form, the CDR3 reads TGTGCCAGCAGTGAATTTGCGGCGGGGAACACCGGGGAGCTGTTTTTT. Residues: CASSEFAAGNTGELFF.

This chain joins TRBV7-3 and TRBJ1-3; TRBD1 is a possible D gene (6 bases). The germline gives CDR1 SGHTA, CDR2 FQGTGA. Trimming took off 0 bases at V and 0 bases at J, with 6 bases between the two ends. The length of the CDR3 is 15 residues. In DNA form, the CDR3 reads TGTGCCAGCAGCTTAACAGGGGGCTCTGGAAACACCATATATTTT. It codes for CASSLTGGSGNTIYF.

The chain joins TRBV5-1 to TRBJ2-2; 7 bases fit TRBD1. V trimming: 0 bases; J trimming: 0 bases; junction bases outside the gene matches: 8. CDR3 size: 18 residues. Per the germline V gene, CDR1 is SGHRS and CDR2 is YFSETQ. The CDR3 DNA sequence: TGCGCCAGCAGCTTGGATCCAACCGGGACAGCGAACACCGGGGAGCTGTTTTTT. Translating it yields CASSLDPTGTANTGELFF.

A single count supports this clone. The gene calls are TRBV6-1 and TRBJ2-7; D call uncertain. CDR3 length: 12 residues. In germline, CDR1 is MNHNS, CDR2 SASEGT. V lost 7 bases to trimming and J lost 0 bases, with 7 bases between them. Here the CDR3 DNA reads TGTGCCAGCACGAACAGCTCCTACGAGCAGTACTTC. Its translation: CASTNSSYEQYF.

The rearrangement joins TRBV12-3 or TRBV12-4 to TRBJ1-5; D unclear. The CDR3 has 13 amino acids. V was clipped by 2 bases and J by 6 bases, with 8 bases between them. The CDR3 bases are TGTGCCAGCAGTTTAATTAGCGGTCAGCCCCAGCATTTT. Translated, it gives CASSLISGQPQHF.

The chain is built from TRBV12-3 or TRBV12-4 and TRBJ1-2; weak D call: TRBD1 (6 bases). This CDR3 has 12 amino acids. V was trimmed by 8 bases and J by 6 bases, leaving 13 bases between them. The CDR3 nucleotides read TGTGCCAGCGGTAGGGACACTCATGGCTACACCTTC. It codes for CASGRDTHGYTF.

The CDR3 DNA follows: TGTGCCAGCAGAGCAGGGGGTCTGGGGACTGAAGCTTTCTTT. It yields the protein CASRAGGLGTEAFF. V usage is TRBV6-6 and J usage is TRBJ1-1, with 7 positions matching TRBD1. Germline V gene sequence: CDR1 MNHNY, CDR2 SVGAGI (reference sequence). J lost 5 bases, V lost 6 bases, and 9 bases had no gene match. The CDR3 loop spans 14 amino acids.

V and J are TRBV29-1 and TRBJ2-3, with a weak D call TRBD2 (7 bases). Trimming shortened V by 7 bases and J by 2 bases, and 19 bases separated the two germline ends. The V gene's germline CDR1 is SQVTM and CDR2 ANQGSEA. The CDR3 consists of 15 residues. This CDR3 is CSGKGGGGNTDTQYF. CDR3 nucleotides: TGCAGCGGTAAGGGGGGCGGGGGCAACACAGATACGCAGTATTTT.

This chain connects TRBV5-8 to TRBJ1-2; D unresolved. The germline gives CDR1 SGHTS, CDR2 YDEGEE. This CDR3 contains 12 residues. V gave up 3 bases and J gave up 8 bases, with 11 bases separating them. The CDR3 coding sequence is TGTGCCAGCAGCTGGAGGGCGGGGGGCTACACCTTC. This sequence encodes CASSWRAGGYTF. The variable domain in full, completed from reference TRBV5-8 and TRBJ1-2, reads EAGVTQSPTHLIKTRGQQATLRCSPISGHTSVYWYQQALGLGLQFLLWYDEGEERNRGNFPPRFSGRQFPNYSSELNVNALELEDSALYLCASSWRAGGYTFGSGTRLTVV.

The CDR3: CASSYSNSNYGYTF. CDR3 coding DNA: TGTGCCAGCAGTTACTCGAACAGTAACTATGGCTACACCTTC. The V call is TRBV6-6, the J call TRBJ1-2; D is undetermined. Trimming cost V 0 bases and J 1 base, with 6 bases left between them. Germline CDR1 MNHNY, CDR2 SVGAGI (reference sequence). This CDR3 is built from 14 residues.

The V and J genes are TRBV5-1 and TRBJ1-4; unclear D gene. The CDR3 is 14 amino acids. CDR1 and CDR2 (germline): SGHRS, YFSETQ. Trimming cost V 4 bases and J 5 bases, with 12 bases left between them. The CDR3 loop is CASSRGGQNEKLFF. The DNA for the CDR3 is TGCGCCAGCAGCCGCGGAGGGCAGAATGAAAAACTGTTTTTT.

The chain employs TRBV28 and TRBJ2-3; TRBD1 is a possible D gene (7 bases). The germline V gene has CDR1 MDHEN and CDR2 SYDVKM. With 5 bases removed from V and 7 bases from J, the gap between germline ends came to 13 bases. The CDR3 is made up of 13 amino acids. CDR3 DNA: TGTGCCAGCAGTAAACAGGGGAGGAATACGCAGTATTTT. Its translation: CASSKQGRNTQYF. Filled out from reference TRBV28 and TRBJ2-3, the complete variable domain reads DVKVTQSSRYLVKRTGEKVFLECVQDMDHENMFWYRQDPGLGLRLIYFSYDVKMKEKGDIPEGYSVSREKKERFSLILESASTNQTSMYLCASSKQGRNTQYFGPGTRLTVL.

This rearrangement joins TRBV28 to TRBJ1-5; tentatively, D is TRBD1 (6 bases). CDR1 is MDHEN, CDR2 SYDVKM, per germline. This CDR3 spans 14 amino acids. The V end was cut by 7 bases, the J end by 7 bases, with 17 bases between. CDR3 sequence: CASMGGGAGQPQHF. In DNA, the CDR3 is TGTGCCAGCATGGGCGGGGGCGCCGGACAGCCCCAGCATTTT.